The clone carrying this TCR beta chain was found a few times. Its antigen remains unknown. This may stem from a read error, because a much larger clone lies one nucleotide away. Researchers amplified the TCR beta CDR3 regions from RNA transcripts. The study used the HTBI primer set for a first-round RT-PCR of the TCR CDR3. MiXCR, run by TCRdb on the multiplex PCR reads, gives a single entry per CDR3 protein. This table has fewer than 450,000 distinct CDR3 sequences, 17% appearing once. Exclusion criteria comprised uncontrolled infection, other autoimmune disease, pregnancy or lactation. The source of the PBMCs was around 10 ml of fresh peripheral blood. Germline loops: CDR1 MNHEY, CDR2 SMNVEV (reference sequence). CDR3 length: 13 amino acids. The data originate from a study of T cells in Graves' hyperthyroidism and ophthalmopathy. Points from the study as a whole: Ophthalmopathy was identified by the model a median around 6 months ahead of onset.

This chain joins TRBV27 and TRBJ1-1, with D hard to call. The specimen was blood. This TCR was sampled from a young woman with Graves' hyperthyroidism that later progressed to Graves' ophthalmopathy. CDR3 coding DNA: TGTGCCAGCAGCTCGCGGGAGGCCACTGAAACTTTCTTT. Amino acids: CASSSREATETFF.